The present TCR beta chain was sequenced within a study of CD8 T cells in Susac syndrome. Overall study results and limits: The study conceded that relatively few individuals underwent its TCR sequencing and HLA analysis.

Sequencing targeted TCR beta in T cells from blood (CD8+ and CD4+). The authors negatively isolated CD8+ and CD4+ T cells and FACS-enriched TEMRA cells. Notes on this clonotype: The antigen remains unidentified.

With random hexamers, reverse transcription was performed on about 0.5 to 1 ug of RNA. The method of amplification for TCR beta CDR3 was immunoSEQ multiplex PCR, covering 54 Vbeta and 13 Jbeta. From the immunoSEQ multiplex PCR reads, TCRdb called clonotypes with MiXCR, one entry per CDR3 protein. The sample has approximately 200,000 distinct CDR3 sequences, nearly 97% seen once. Specimen: CD4+ T cells from PBMCs. This receptor was taken from a human donor with multiple sclerosis.

Here the CDR3 reads CASRLTGGKTNSPLHF. As DNA, the CDR3 is TGTGCCAGTAGATTGACAGGGGGTAAAACAAATTCACCCCTCCACTTT. The chain uses TRBV19 and TRBJ1-6; 9 bases align to TRBD1. The trim removed 6 bases at V and 7 bases at J, leaving 10 bases unmatched. The CDR3 spans 16 residues. Germline V gene data show CDR1 as LNHDA and CDR2 as SQIVND (reference sequence).